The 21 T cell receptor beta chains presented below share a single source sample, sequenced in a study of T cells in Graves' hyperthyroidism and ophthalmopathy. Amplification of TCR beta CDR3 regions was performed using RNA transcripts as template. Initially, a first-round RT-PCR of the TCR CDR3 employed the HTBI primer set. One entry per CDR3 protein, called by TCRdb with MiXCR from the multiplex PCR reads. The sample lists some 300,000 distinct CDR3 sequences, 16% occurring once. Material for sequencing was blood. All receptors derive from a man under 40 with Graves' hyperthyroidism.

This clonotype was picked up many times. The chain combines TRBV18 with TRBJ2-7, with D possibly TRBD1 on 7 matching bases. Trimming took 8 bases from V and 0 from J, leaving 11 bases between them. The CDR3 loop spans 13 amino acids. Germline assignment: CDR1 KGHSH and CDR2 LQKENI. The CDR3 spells CASGGTDSYEQYF. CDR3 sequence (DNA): TGTGCCAGCGGCGGGACAGACTCCTACGAGCAGTACTTC.

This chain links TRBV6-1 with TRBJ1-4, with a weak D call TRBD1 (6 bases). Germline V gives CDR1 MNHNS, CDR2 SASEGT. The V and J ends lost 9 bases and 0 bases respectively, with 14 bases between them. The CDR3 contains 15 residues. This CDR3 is CASQAGDATNEKLFF. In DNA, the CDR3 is TGTGCCAGTCAAGCAGGGGATGCAACTAATGAAAAACTGTTTTTT.

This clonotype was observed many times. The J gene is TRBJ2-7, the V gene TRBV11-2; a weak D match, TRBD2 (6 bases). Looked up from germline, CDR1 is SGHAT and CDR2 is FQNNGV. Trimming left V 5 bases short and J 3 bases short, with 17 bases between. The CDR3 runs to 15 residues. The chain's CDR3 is CASSPADAGIYEQYF. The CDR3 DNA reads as TGTGCCAGCAGCCCCGCCGATGCGGGAATCTACGAGCAGTACTTC.

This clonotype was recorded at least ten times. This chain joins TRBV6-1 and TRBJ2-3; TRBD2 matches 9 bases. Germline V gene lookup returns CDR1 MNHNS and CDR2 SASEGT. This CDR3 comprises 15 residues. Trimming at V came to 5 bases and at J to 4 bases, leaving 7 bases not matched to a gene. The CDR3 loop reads CASSISGSSADTQYF. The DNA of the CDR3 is TGTGCCAGCAGTATTAGCGGGAGTAGTGCAGATACGCAGTATTTT.

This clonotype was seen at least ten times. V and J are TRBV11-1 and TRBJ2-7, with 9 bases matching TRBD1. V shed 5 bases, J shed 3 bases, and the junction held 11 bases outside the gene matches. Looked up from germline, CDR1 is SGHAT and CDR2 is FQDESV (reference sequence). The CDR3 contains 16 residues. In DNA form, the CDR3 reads TGTGCCAGCAGCCCGGGTCGACAGGGGGTTTTCTACGAGCAGTACTTC. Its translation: CASSPGRQGVFYEQYF.

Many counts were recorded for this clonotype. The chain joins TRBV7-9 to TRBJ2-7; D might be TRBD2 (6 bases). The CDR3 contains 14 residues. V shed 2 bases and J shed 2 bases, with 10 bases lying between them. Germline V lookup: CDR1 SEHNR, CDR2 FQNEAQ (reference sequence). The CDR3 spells CASSLLAETYEQYF. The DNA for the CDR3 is TGTGCCAGCAGCTTATTAGCGGAAACCTACGAGCAGTACTTC.

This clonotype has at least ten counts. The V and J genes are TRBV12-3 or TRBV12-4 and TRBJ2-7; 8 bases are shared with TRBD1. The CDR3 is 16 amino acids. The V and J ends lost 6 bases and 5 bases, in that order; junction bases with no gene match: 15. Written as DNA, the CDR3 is TGTGCCAGCAGCCCCACTCCGGGCAGGGGGCAGGACGAGCAGTACTTC. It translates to CASSPTPGRGQDEQYF.

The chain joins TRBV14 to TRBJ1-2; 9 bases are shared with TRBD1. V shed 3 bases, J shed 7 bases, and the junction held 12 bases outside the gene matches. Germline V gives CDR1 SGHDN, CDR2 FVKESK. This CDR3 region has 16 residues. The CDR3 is CASSQLRDREMRGYTF. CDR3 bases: TGTGCCAGCAGCCAGCTTCGGGACAGGGAAATGCGTGGCTACACCTTC. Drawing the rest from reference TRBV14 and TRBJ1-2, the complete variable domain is EAGVTQFPSHSVIEKGQTVTLRCDPISGHDNLYWYRRVMGKEIKFLLHFVKESKQDESGMPNNRFLAERTGGTYSTLKVQPAELEDSGVYFCASSQLRDREMRGYTFGSGTRLTVV.

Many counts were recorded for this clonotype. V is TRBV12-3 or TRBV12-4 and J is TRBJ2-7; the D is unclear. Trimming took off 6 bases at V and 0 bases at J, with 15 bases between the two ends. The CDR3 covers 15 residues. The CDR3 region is CASSILGFLSYEQYF. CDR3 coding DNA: TGTGCCAGCAGCATCCTGGGCTTCCTCTCCTACGAGCAGTACTTC.

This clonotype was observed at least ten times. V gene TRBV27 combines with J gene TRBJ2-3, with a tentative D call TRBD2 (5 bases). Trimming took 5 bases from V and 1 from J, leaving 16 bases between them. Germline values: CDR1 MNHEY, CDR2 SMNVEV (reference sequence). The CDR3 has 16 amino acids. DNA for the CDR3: TGTGCCAGCAGTACTGGCGAGGGCGCAGGCACAGATACGCAGTATTTT. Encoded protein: CASSTGEGAGTDTQYF.

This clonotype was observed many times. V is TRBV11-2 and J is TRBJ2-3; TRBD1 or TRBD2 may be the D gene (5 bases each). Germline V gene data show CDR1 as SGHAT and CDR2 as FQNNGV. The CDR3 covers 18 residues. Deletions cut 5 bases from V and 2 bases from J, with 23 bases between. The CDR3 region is CASSHLLARGDPTDTQYF. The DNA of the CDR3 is TGTGCCAGCAGCCACCTATTGGCAAGGGGAGACCCCACAGATACGCAGTATTTT.

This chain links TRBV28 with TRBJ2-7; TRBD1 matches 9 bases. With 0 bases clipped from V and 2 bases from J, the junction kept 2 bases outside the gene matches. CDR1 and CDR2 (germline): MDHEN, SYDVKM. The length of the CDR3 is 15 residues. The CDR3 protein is CASSLWDRGPYEQYF. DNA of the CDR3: TGTGCCAGCAGTTTATGGGACAGGGGCCCCTACGAGCAGTACTTC. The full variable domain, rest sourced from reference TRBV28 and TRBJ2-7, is DVKVTQSSRYLVKRTGEKVFLECVQDMDHENMFWYRQDPGLGLRLIYFSYDVKMKEKGDIPEGYSVSREKKERFSLILESASTNQTSMYLCASSLWDRGPYEQYFGPGTRLTVT.

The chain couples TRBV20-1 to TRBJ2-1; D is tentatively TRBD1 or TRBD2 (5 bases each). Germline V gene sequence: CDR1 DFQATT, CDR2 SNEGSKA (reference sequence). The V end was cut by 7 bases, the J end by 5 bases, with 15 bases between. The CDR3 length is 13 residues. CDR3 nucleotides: TGCAGTGGAACCGGGACGGAACACAATGAGCAGTTCTTC. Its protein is CSGTGTEHNEQFF.

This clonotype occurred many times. CDR3 in DNA: TGTGCCAGCAGGGGGACAGCTAAGGAGCAGTACTTC. As protein: CASRGTAKEQYF. The V gene is TRBV6-1, the J gene TRBJ2-7; the match to TRBD1 covers 7 bases. The CDR3 has 12 amino acids. Germline V CDR1 and CDR2: MNHNS, SASEGT. Unmatched junction bases numbered 6, after V lost 6 bases and J lost 7 bases.

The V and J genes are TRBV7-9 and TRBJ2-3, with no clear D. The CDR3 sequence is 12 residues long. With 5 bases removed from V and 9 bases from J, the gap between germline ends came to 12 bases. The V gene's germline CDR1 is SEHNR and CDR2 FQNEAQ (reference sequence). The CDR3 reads CASSPVALTQYF. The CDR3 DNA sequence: TGTGCCAGCAGCCCCGTTGCGTTAACGCAGTATTTT.

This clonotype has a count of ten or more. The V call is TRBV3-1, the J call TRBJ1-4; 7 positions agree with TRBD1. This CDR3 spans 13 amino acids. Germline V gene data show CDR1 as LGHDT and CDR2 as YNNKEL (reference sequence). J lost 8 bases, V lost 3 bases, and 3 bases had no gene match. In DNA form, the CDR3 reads TGTGCCAGCAGCCAGCGGACAGGAGAAAAACTGTTTTTT. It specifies CASSQRTGEKLFF.

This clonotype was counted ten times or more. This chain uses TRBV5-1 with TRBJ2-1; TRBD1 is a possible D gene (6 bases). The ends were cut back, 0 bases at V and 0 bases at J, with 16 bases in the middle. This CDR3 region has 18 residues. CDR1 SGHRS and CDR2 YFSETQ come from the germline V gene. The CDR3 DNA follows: TGCGCCAGCAGCTTGGGGCCTGTGGACAGTAGCTCCTACAATGAGCAGTTCTTC. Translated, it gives CASSLGPVDSSSYNEQFF. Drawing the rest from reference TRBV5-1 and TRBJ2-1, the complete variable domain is KAGVTQTPRYLIKTRGQQVTLSCSPISGHRSVSWYQQTPGQGLQFLFEYFSETQRNKGNFPGRFSGRQFSNSRSEMNVSTLELGDSALYLCASSLGPVDSSSYNEQFFGPGTRLTVL.

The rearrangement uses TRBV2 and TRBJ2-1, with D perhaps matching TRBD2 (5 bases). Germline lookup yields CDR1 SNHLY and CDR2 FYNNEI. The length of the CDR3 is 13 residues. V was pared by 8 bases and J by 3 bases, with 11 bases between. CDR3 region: CASYEGLYNEQFF. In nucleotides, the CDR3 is TGTGCCAGCTATGAAGGACTCTACAATGAGCAGTTCTTC.

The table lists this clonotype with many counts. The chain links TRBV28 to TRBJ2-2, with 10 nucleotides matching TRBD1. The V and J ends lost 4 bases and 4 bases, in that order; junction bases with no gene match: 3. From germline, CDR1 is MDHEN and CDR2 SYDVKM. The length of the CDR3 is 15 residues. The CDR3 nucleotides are TGTGCCAGCAGTTCCGGGACAGGGGCCACCGGGGAGCTGTTTTTT. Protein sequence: CASSSGTGATGELFF.

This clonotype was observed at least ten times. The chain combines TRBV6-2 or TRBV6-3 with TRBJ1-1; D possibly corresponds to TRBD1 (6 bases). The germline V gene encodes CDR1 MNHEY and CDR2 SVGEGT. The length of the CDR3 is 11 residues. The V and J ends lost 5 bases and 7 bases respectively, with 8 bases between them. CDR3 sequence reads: CASSRGHEAFF. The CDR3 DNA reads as TGTGCCAGCAGTCGGGGACATGAAGCTTTCTTT.

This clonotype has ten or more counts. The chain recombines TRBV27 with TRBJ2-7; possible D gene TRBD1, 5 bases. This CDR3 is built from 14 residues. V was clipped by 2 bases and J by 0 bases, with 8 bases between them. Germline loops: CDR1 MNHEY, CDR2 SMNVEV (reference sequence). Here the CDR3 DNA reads TGTGCCAGCAGTTTAGCAGGGATCTCCTACGAGCAGTACTTC. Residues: CASSLAGISYEQYF.